These 21 T cell receptor beta chains were all obtained from the same sample, sequenced in a study of CD8 T cells in Susac syndrome. Random hexamers were used to reverse transcribe roughly 0.45 to 1 ug of RNA. TCRdb reprocessed the immunoSEQ multiplex PCR reads via MiXCR and lists one record per CDR3 protein. There are around 150,000 distinct CDR3 sequences in the sample; approximately 95% occur only once, and 0.095% to 0.14% lies in the top ten. The sample taken for sequencing was CD4+ T cells from PBMCs. The receptors shown here come from a human donor with multiple sclerosis.

The chain uses TRBV27 and TRBJ1-4, with D unclear. Trimming took off 3 bases at V and 4 bases at J, with 12 bases between the two ends. The CDR3 spans 15 residues. CDR1 and CDR2 from the germline V gene are MNHEY and SMNVEV (reference sequence). The CDR3 DNA reads as TGTGCCAGCAGTTTCTCCGGACGGGGTAATGAAAAACTGTTTTTT. Its translation is CASSFSGRGNEKLFF. Full variable domain (missing parts from reference TRBV27 and TRBJ1-4): EAQVTQNPRYLITVTGKKLTVTCSQNMNHEYMSWYRQDPGLGLRQIYYSMNVEVTDKGDVPEGYKVSRKEKRNFPLILESPSPNQTSLYFCASSFSGRGNEKLFFGSGTQLSVL.

The J gene is TRBJ2-5, the V gene TRBV21-1. TRBV21-1 is a documented pseudogene. The length of the CDR3 is 16 residues. CDR3 sequence (DNA): TGTGCCAGCAGCAAAGCCGGGGATCGCGAAATCGGGACCCAGTACTTC. Residues: CASSKAGDREIGTQYF.

This clonotype has only one observation. The CDR3 DNA follows: TGTGCCAGCAGCGTGGACAGGCAGTATGGCTACACCTTC. It translates to CASSVDRQYGYTF. The rearrangement links TRBV5-4 to TRBJ1-2; 7 nucleotides match TRBD1. The V segment lost 4 bases and the J segment 5 bases; nucleotides outside the gene matches: 5. The CDR3 contains 13 residues. Germline V lookup: CDR1 SGHNT, CDR2 YYREEE (reference sequence).

V gene TRBV19 combines with J gene TRBJ1-4; D unresolved. Germline V gene sequence: CDR1 LNHDA, CDR2 SQIVND (reference sequence). The length of the CDR3 is 15 residues. V lost 5 bases to trimming and J lost 2 bases, with 12 bases between them. The CDR3 DNA reads as TGTGCCAGTAGTCCGGCCAGGACTACTAATGAAAAACTGTTTTTT. Its translation: CASSPARTTNEKLFF.

Only one count was recorded for this clonotype. J is TRBJ2-3 and V is TRBV29-1; 13 nucleotides match TRBD2. This CDR3 has 17 residues. Trimming took 6 bases from V and 0 from J; bases not matched to a gene: 9. Germline loops: CDR1 SQVTM, CDR2 ANQGSEA. CDR3 sequence reads: CSVLRLAGGSSTDTQYF. DNA for the CDR3: TGCAGCGTCCTACGACTAGCGGGAGGTTCTAGCACAGATACGCAGTATTTT.

This clonotype came up a few times. This chain's CDR3 is CASTTSTGELFF. CDR3 sequence (DNA): TGTGCCAGCACCACATCCACCGGGGAGCTGTTTTTT. The V gene is TRBV6-1, the J gene TRBJ2-2; D ambiguous. Trimming took 7 bases from V and 4 from J, leaving 7 bases between them. This CDR3 is 12 amino acids long. The germline CDR1 and CDR2 sequences are MNHNS and SASEGT.

The chain carries TRBV4-3 and TRBJ2-1; TRBD1 matches at 10 bases. Germline lookup yields CDR1 LGHNA and CDR2 YSLEER. The V and J ends lost 4 bases and 7 bases, in that order; junction bases with no gene match: 7. The CDR3 has 15 amino acids. In nucleotides, the CDR3 is TGCGCCAGCAGCCCTGCCGGGACAGGGGAGAATGAGCAGTTCTTC. Encoded protein: CASSPAGTGENEQFF.

The rearrangement links TRBV7-2 to TRBJ2-6; D is uncertain. V lost 5 bases and J lost 4, with 15 bases in between. The germline V gene encodes CDR1 SGHTA and CDR2 FQGNSA. CDR3 length equals 16 residues. CDR3 sequence (DNA): TGTGCCAGCAGCAGGGTGGGTCTGACCGGGGCCAACGTCCTGACTTTC. Translation gives CASSRVGLTGANVLTF. Using reference TRBV7-2 and TRBJ2-6 for the parts outside the CDR3, the full variable domain is GAGVSQSPSNKVTEKGKDVELRCDPISGHTALYWYRQSLGQGLEFLIYFQGNSAPDKSGLPSDRFSAERTGGSVSTLTIQRTQQEDSAVYLCASSRVGLTGANVLTFGAGSRLTVL.

V is TRBV5-1 and J is TRBJ1-4; D possibly corresponds to TRBD1 (6 bases). V was cut by 3 bases and J by 8 bases, with 14 bases left in between. The CDR3 is 14 amino acids. CDR1 SGHRS and CDR2 YFSETQ come from the germline V gene. This CDR3 reads CASSSQGLREKLFF. CDR3 DNA sequence: TGCGCCAGCAGCTCACAGGGCCTTCGGGAAAAACTGTTTTTT.

This chain joins TRBV5-4 and TRBJ2-1; D remains ambiguous. The V end lost 4 bases, the J end lost 6 bases, and 17 bases lay between the germline ends. The length of the CDR3 is 15 residues. Germline assignment: CDR1 SGHNT and CDR2 YYREEE (reference sequence). The CDR3 sequence: CASSAEALGINEQFF. DNA for the CDR3: TGTGCCAGCAGCGCAGAGGCTTTAGGGATCAATGAGCAGTTCTTC.

The table lists this clonotype with a count of one. The chain carries TRBV3-1 and TRBJ1-6; D unresolved. The V end lost 0 bases, the J end lost 9 bases, and 15 bases lay between the germline ends. Germline CDR1 LGHDT, CDR2 YNNKEL (reference sequence). This CDR3 has 16 residues. CDR3 bases: TGTGCCAGCAGCCAAGAACCGGGAGGAGTGGGTTCACCCCTCCACTTT. Translation gives CASSQEPGGVGSPLHF.

The gene calls are TRBV2 and TRBJ2-2; 13 positions agree with TRBD2. CDR3 length equals 20 residues. Germline V gives CDR1 SNHLY, CDR2 FYNNEI. Trimming removed 5 bases from V and 6 bases from J; junction bases left unmatched: 18. The CDR3 DNA reads TGTGCCAGCAGTTCTTCCCGCGGACTAGCGGGAGTGTTTCTGGCCGGGGAGCTGTTTTTT. Translation gives CASSSSRGLAGVFLAGELFF.

The V gene is TRBV19, the J gene TRBJ1-1, with D perhaps matching TRBD1 (5 bases). V was clipped by 5 bases and J by 0 bases, with 16 bases between them. The CDR3 spans 16 residues. Looked up from germline, CDR1 is LNHDA and CDR2 is SQIVND (reference sequence). The CDR3 loop is CASSRDYGSLNTEAFF. The CDR3 nucleotides are TGTGCCAGTAGTCGGGACTATGGCAGCTTGAACACTGAAGCTTTCTTT.

The chain couples TRBV20-1 to TRBJ2-7; weak D call: TRBD1 (6 bases). Germline CDR1 is DFQATT and CDR2 is SNEGSKA (reference sequence). V was clipped by 1 base and J by 6 bases, with 13 bases between them. The CDR3 is 13 residues long. The CDR3 protein is CSARVRDTIEQYF. CDR3 coding DNA: TGCAGTGCTAGAGTCCGGGACACAATCGAGCAGTACTTC.

This clonotype was observed a single time. The chain couples TRBV29-1 to TRBJ2-3; D is possibly TRBD2 (6 bases). CDR1 and CDR2 (germline): SQVTM, ANQGSEA. This CDR3 comprises 14 residues. V shed 6 bases and J shed 2 bases, with 15 bases lying between them. CDR3 region: CSVTGGTNTDTQYF. CDR3 sequence (DNA): TGCAGCGTGACGGGCGGGACCAACACAGATACGCAGTATTTT.

V is TRBV5-4 and J is TRBJ2-3; 9 nucleotides agree with TRBD1. The V segment lost 3 bases and the J segment 3 bases; nucleotides outside the gene matches: 5. The CDR3 has 15 amino acids. Looked up from germline, CDR1 is SGHNT and CDR2 is YYREEE (reference sequence). The CDR3 DNA reads as TGTGCCAGCAGCTGGGTGGGACAGGGAACAGATACGCAGTATTTT. Protein: CASSWVGQGTDTQYF.

The chain joins TRBV20-1 to TRBJ1-6, with 8 positions matching TRBD1. The J segment lost 8 bases and the V segment lost 5 bases, leaving 5 bases of the junction unmatched. The CDR3 has 13 residues. CDR1 is DFQATT, CDR2 SNEGSKA, per germline (reference sequence). CDR3 DNA: TGCAGTGCTGTGGGACAGGTCGATTCACCCCTCCACTTT. This translates into CSAVGQVDSPLHF.

This clonotype showed up just once. This chain links TRBV4-2 with TRBJ2-1, with D possibly TRBD2 on 5 matching bases. Germline V gene lookup returns CDR1 LGHNA and CDR2 YNFKEQ. The germline V and J ends were trimmed by 1 base and 7 bases, with 11 bases remaining between them. The CDR3 contains 14 residues. The CDR3 sequence: CASSQGGAGNEQFF. CDR3 DNA: TGTGCCAGCAGCCAAGGGGGAGCAGGTAATGAGCAGTTCTTC.

The chain combines TRBV29-1 with TRBJ2-6, with TRBD1 matching 8 bases. CDR3 length: 16 residues. Germline V CDR1 and CDR2: SQVTM, ANQGSEA. V gave up 1 base and J gave up 3 bases; unmatched junction bases: 5. The CDR3 sequence is CSVEGRGLHGANVLTF. CDR3 in DNA: TGCAGCGTTGAAGGCAGGGGGCTACATGGGGCCAACGTCCTGACTTTC.

V gene TRBV25-1 combines with J gene TRBJ2-1, with 10 bases that match TRBD2. CDR3 length: 18 amino acids. CDR1 and CDR2 (germline): MGHDK, SYGVNS. With 5 bases clipped from V and 3 bases from J, the junction kept 13 bases outside the gene matches. CDR3 amino acids: CASSTDIHLAGDYNEQFF. Written as DNA, the CDR3 is TGTGCCAGCAGTACAGACATCCACCTAGCGGGAGACTACAATGAGCAGTTCTTC.

The chain carries TRBV3-1 and TRBJ1-2, with D unclear. This CDR3 contains 13 residues. The V end was cut by 0 bases, the J end by 5 bases, with 7 bases between. Germline CDR1 LGHDT, CDR2 YNNKEL (reference sequence). The CDR3 DNA is TGTGCCAGCAGCCAAGAGACGTTATATGGCTACACCTTC. Translating gives CASSQETLYGYTF.